One and the same sample provided the 11 T cell receptor beta chains below, sequenced in a study of shared T cell receptors in the human thymus. Sequencing used immunoSEQ multiplex PCR; TCRdb keeps in-frame clones, though not all of them. The sample consists of over 450,000 clones, approximately 78% of them appearing once. These data are also associated with another study on human thymus T cells.

Sample: thymocytes. The receptors here all came from a boy in the first two years of life with a congenital heart defect.

This clone was counted only a few times. The CDR3 DNA reads as TGTGCTAGTGGTCCCCCGGGACTAGCGGGAGTGTCCCTTAGCACAGATACGCAGTATTTT. Its translation is CASGPPGLAGVSLSTDTQYF. The chain links TRBV12-5 to TRBJ2-3, with TRBD2 identical over 14 bases. CDR1 and CDR2 from the germline V gene are LGHNT and FRNRAP. The CDR3 runs 20 residues. V lost 5 bases and J lost 0; bases outside the gene matches: 13.

V usage is TRBV1 and J usage is TRBJ2-2; the table's TRBD2 call for D was not verified on the DNA. TRBV1 has pseudogene status. The CDR3 consists of 17 residues. The CDR3 spells CTSSHRGLGGVTGELFF. In nucleotides, the CDR3 is TGCACCAGCAGCCACCGAGGACTAGGGGGAGTTACCGGGGAGCTGTTTTTT.

The CDR3 spells CASSQDTGSPMWGYTF. In nucleotides, the CDR3 is TGCGCCAGCAGCCAAGATACAGGGTCACCTATGTGGGGCTACACCTTC. The chain is built from TRBV4-1 and TRBJ1-2; D may be TRBD1 (6 bases). The germline gives CDR1 MGHRA, CDR2 YSYEKL. Trimming stripped 0 bases from V and 8 bases from J, with 19 bases between. CDR3 size: 16 residues.

This chain connects TRBV6-1 to TRBJ2-7; 11 bases match TRBD1. V gave up 4 bases and J gave up 4 bases; unmatched junction bases: 6. In germline, CDR1 is MNHNS, CDR2 SASEGT. The CDR3 is made up of 15 amino acids. For the CDR3, the DNA is TGTGCCAGCAGTGCCTACCGGGACAGGGGGTACGAGCAGTACTTC. This encodes CASSAYRDRGYEQYF.

The chain is built from TRBV30 and TRBJ1-5; a possible D gene is TRBD1 (5 bases). The CDR3 length is 14 residues. Germline V gene lookup returns CDR1 GTSNPN and CDR2 SVGIG (reference sequence). Trimming removed 3 bases at V and 1 base at J, with 10 bases between. The CDR3 DNA reads TGTGCCTGGAGCGTGGAGGGGAGCAATCAGCCCCAGCATTTT. This translates into CAWSVEGSNQPQHF.

The chain combines TRBV19 with TRBJ1-2; D not certain. The germline V and J ends were trimmed by 3 bases and 4 bases, with 12 bases remaining between them. There are 14 residues in the CDR3. Per germline, CDR1 LNHDA and CDR2 SQIVND (reference sequence). CDR3 loop: CASSIDRRLYGYTF. The CDR3 coding sequence is TGTGCCAGTAGTATTGACCGGAGGCTCTATGGCTACACCTTC.

As to this clone: The conserved closing phenylalanine or tryptophan is absent in this CDR3, likely reflecting a read error. Because the CDR3's place on the DNA is in doubt, the DNA is left out and the CDR3 is given as listed by TCRdb. This chain joins TRBV19 and TRBJ1-2; no DNA check was done on the table's D call, TRBD1. Inclusive of both ends, the CDR3 amounts to 10 amino acids. Germline V CDR1 and CDR2: LNHDA, SQIVND (reference sequence). CDR3 in amino acids: CASSLGTGGS.

V usage is TRBV14 and J usage is TRBJ2-7, with 8 bases identical to TRBD2. The trim removed 3 bases at V and 0 bases at J, leaving 4 bases unmatched. There are 15 residues in the CDR3. CDR1 and CDR2 (germline): SGHDN, FVKESK. The CDR3 region is CASSQASGSSYEQYF. The CDR3 region has the DNA TGTGCCAGCAGCCAGGCTAGCGGGTCCTCCTACGAGCAGTACTTC.

This sequence joins TRBV9 and TRBJ2-5; D gene uncertain. Germline CDR1 and CDR2: SGDLS and YYNGEE. V lost 4 bases to trimming and J lost 0 bases, with 7 bases between them. The CDR3 runs to 13 residues. CDR3 residues: CASSSGYQETQYF. For the CDR3, the DNA is TGTGCCAGCAGCTCCGGGTACCAAGAGACCCAGTACTTC.

V usage is TRBV18 and J usage is TRBJ1-2, with D uncertain. Trimming shortened V by 4 bases and J by 1 base, and 13 bases separated the two germline ends. The length of the CDR3 is 15 residues. Germline V gene lookup returns CDR1 KGHSH and CDR2 LQKENI. The CDR3 spells CASSQARSCNYGYTF. The DNA of the CDR3 is TGTGCCAGCTCACAAGCGAGGTCCTGTAACTATGGCTACACCTTC.

This clone was recorded only once. This rearrangement joins TRBV20-1 to TRBJ2-7, with D unclear. Between the trimmed V and J ends, which lost 5 bases and 2 bases, there was a span of 7 bases. The length of the CDR3 is 11 residues. Germline V gene sequence: CDR1 DFQATT, CDR2 SNEGSKA (reference sequence). The CDR3, as DNA: TGCAGTGCTTGGGCAGCCTACGAGCAGTACTTC. Amino acid sequence: CSAWAAYEQYF.